This TCR beta chain derives from a study of blood T cell repertoires in COVID-19. TCRdb's copy holds only in-frame clones and misses some; the assay was immunoSEQ multiplex PCR. In the table there are about 100,000 clones, around four fifths of which are singletons. Germline CDR1 and CDR2: MNHNS and SASEGT. This CDR3 is 14 amino acids long. V lost 2 bases and J lost 5, with 12 bases in between. Sequencing input: peripheral blood. The V and J genes are TRBV6-1 and TRBJ1-1; possibly TRBD1 for D (6 bases). The TCR comes from a woman between 65 and 79 years old with acute or convalescent COVID-19. For the CDR3, the DNA is TGTGCCAGCAGTGAACAGGGGCCAGGAACTGAAGCTTTCTTT. It is translated as CASSEQGPGTEAFF.